The next 20 T cell receptor beta chains were all read from a single sample in a study of blood T cell repertoires in COVID-19 (dated by TCRdb to about 2020). The library was produced with the immunoSEQ multiplex PCR assay. TCRdb's version of the immuneACCESS table is confined to in-frame rearrangements and falls short of the full clone set. An unresolved V gene accounts for under half of the shortfall where checked; the remainder is of unknown origin. Here the sample has about 270,000 clones; around 86% occur a single time. The ten most abundant clones make up 13% of the sample. Sequencing used peripheral blood. These receptors were obtained from a human donor in a cohort sampled during active COVID-19.

V and J are TRBV3-1 (or the pseudogene TRBV3-2) and TRBJ2-2, with TRBD2 identical over 8 bases. The CDR3 contains 13 residues. Germline trimming cut 1 base from V and 9 bases from J; bases unmatched to any gene: 1. The V gene's germline CDR1 is LGHDT and CDR2 YNNKEL (reference sequence). DNA for the CDR3: TGTGCCAGCAGCCAAGCGGGAGGGAGGGAGCTGTTTTTT. This translates into CASSQAGGRELFF.

About this clone itself: Different DNA sequences within this sample yield the same CDR3. V and J are TRBV18 and TRBJ1-1; a weak D match, TRBD1 (5 bases). V shed 3 bases and J shed 2 bases, with 10 bases lying between them. The germline CDR1 and CDR2 sequences are KGHSH and LQKENI. The CDR3 is 14 amino acids. The CDR3 nucleotides are TGTGCCAGCTCACCCCCAGGGCTTAACACTGAAGCTTTCTTT. It encodes CASSPPGLNTEAFF.

CDR3 sequence reads: CASSLSTGNTEAFF. The CDR3 DNA reads TGTGCCAGCAGCCTCTCTACAGGGAACACTGAAGCTTTCTTT. The chain is built from TRBV7-3 and TRBJ1-1, with D perhaps matching TRBD1 (5 bases). Germline values: CDR1 SGHTA, CDR2 FQGTGA. The germline V and J ends were trimmed by 5 bases and 1 base, with 11 bases remaining between them. CDR3 length: 14 amino acids.

V and J are TRBV29-1 and TRBJ1-3; TRBD1 is a possible D gene (6 bases). V was trimmed by 4 bases and J by 4 bases, leaving 8 bases between them. CDR1 and CDR2 (germline): SQVTM, ANQGSEA. The CDR3 runs 12 residues. CDR3 protein: CSVGTAGNTIYF. CDR3 DNA: TGCAGCGTTGGGACAGCCGGAAACACCATATATTTT.

The chain employs TRBV5-1 and TRBJ1-1; weak D call: TRBD1 (6 bases). In germline, CDR1 is SGHRS, CDR2 YFSETQ. CDR3 size: 13 residues. The ends were cut back, 4 bases at V and 1 base at J, with 8 bases in the middle. The CDR3 reads CASSKDRNTEAFF. DNA of the CDR3: TGCGCCAGCAGCAAGGACAGGAACACTGAAGCTTTCTTT.

This clone was seen more than once but under ten times. The chain joins TRBV6-5 to TRBJ1-2, with TRBD1 matching over 8 bases. CDR3 size: 14 residues. V lost 5 bases, J lost 6 bases, and 8 bases stayed unmatched. Per the germline V gene, CDR1 is MNHEY and CDR2 is SVGAGI. CDR3 bases: TGTGCCAGCAGTAACCGGGACAGGTCTGATGGCTACACCTTC. It is translated as CASSNRDRSDGYTF.

V and J are TRBV2 and TRBJ1-2; TRBD1 matches 7 bases. The CDR3 length is 11 residues. V was pared by 9 bases and J by 8 bases, with 6 bases of the junction left unmatched. Looked up from germline, CDR1 is SNHLY and CDR2 is FYNNEI. CDR3 region: CARGQLGGYTF. CDR3 DNA: TGTGCCAGGGGACAGCTGGGGGGCTACACCTTC.

The chain links TRBV5-7 to TRBJ2-7, with a possible D match to TRBD2 (5 bases). TRBV5-7 is noted as an ORF with a role that remains uncertain. The CDR3 has 15 amino acids. V lost 3 bases, J lost 0 bases, and 13 bases lay in between. The chain's CDR3 is CASSSLALSSYEQYF. The CDR3 DNA is TGTGCCAGCAGCTCGTTAGCGTTAAGCTCCTACGAGCAGTACTTC.

This sequence joins TRBV7-9 and TRBJ2-7; no firm D call. CDR1 is SEHNR and CDR2 is FQNEAQ in the germline V gene (reference sequence). V was cut by 2 bases and J by 2 bases, with 7 bases left in between. There are 13 residues in the CDR3. The chain's CDR3 is CASSLLNTYEQYF. CDR3 DNA sequence: TGTGCCAGCAGCTTACTCAACACCTACGAGCAGTACTTC.

The gene calls are TRBV3-1 (or the pseudogene TRBV3-2) and TRBJ1-2; D ambiguous. CDR1 and CDR2 from the germline V gene are LGHDT and YNNKEL (reference sequence). The CDR3 has 13 residues. V lost 1 base to trimming and J lost 7 bases, with 10 bases between them. The CDR3 here is CASSQATLIGYTF. CDR3 bases: TGTGCCAGCAGCCAAGCAACGCTAATTGGCTACACCTTC.

This clone was counted a few times. The chain has TRBV7-9 and TRBJ2-1; TRBD2 aligns across 11 bases. The germline V gene encodes CDR1 SEHNR and CDR2 FQNEAQ (reference sequence). The CDR3 covers 18 residues. J gave up 5 bases and V 1 base, and 10 bases lay outside the gene matches. CDR3 amino acids: CASSLVTSGSAVHNEQFF. The CDR3, as DNA: TGTGCCAGCAGCTTAGTAACTAGCGGGAGCGCGGTCCACAATGAGCAGTTCTTC.

This chain joins TRBV5-1 and TRBJ2-3; TRBD1 might be the D (6 bases). Germline V gene lookup returns CDR1 SGHRS and CDR2 YFSETQ. The CDR3 length is 15 residues. With 1 base removed from V and 3 bases from J, the gap between germline ends came to 12 bases. The CDR3 nucleotides are TGCGCCAGCAGCTTGATGGGGGCGCGAACAGATACGCAGTATTTT. This gives the protein CASSLMGARTDTQYF.

The genes are TRBV20-1 and TRBJ1-4, with D possibly TRBD1 on 6 matching bases. Germline V gives CDR1 DFQATT, CDR2 SNEGSKA (reference sequence). The CDR3 is made up of 11 amino acids. V was shortened by 6 bases and J by 17 bases, with 19 bases between the two germline ends. The CDR3: CSALRGGVDFF. CDR3 coding DNA: TGCAGTGCCTTAAGAGGGGGGGTGGATTTTTTT.

The chain joins TRBV5-1 to TRBJ2-1, with TRBD2 as a possible D gene (6 bases). Germline V gene lookup returns CDR1 SGHRS and CDR2 YFSETQ. Trimming left V 3 bases short and J 3 bases short, with 13 bases between. The CDR3 totals 15 residues. In DNA, the CDR3 is TGCGCCAGCAGCTCTGAAGCGGGTGGCTACAATGAGCAGTTCTTC. Translation: CASSSEAGGYNEQFF.

J is TRBJ2-7 and V is TRBV5-6; TRBD2 agrees at 9 bases. In germline, CDR1 is SGHDT, CDR2 YYEEEE. The CDR3 has 16 amino acids. Losses at the gene ends were 4 bases for V and 6 bases for J; bases not matched to a gene: 14. Here the CDR3 DNA reads TGTGCCAGCAGCCTAAAAGGAGCGGGAGGAGGATCCGAGCAGTACTTC. Translation gives CASSLKGAGGGSEQYF.

J is TRBJ2-7 and V is TRBV2, with 12 positions matching TRBD1. This CDR3 is built from 14 residues. Losses at the gene ends were 3 bases for V and 6 bases for J; bases not matched to a gene: 3. Germline values: CDR1 SNHLY, CDR2 FYNNEI. CDR3 in DNA: TGTGCCAGCAGTGACGGGACAGGGGGCATCGAGCAGTACTTC. It yields the protein CASSDGTGGIEQYF. The full variable domain, with the rest looked up from reference TRBV2 and TRBJ2-7, is EPEVTQTPSHQVTQMGQEVILRCVPISNHLYFYWYRQILGQKVEFLVSFYNNEISEKSEIFDDQFSVERPDGSNFTLKIRSTKLEDSAMYFCASSDGTGGIEQYFGPGTRLTVT.

The CDR3 region has the DNA TGTGCCAGCAGTTTGGTCGGTAATGGCTACACCTTC. This codes for CASSLVGNGYTF. The genes are TRBV28 and TRBJ1-2; D ambiguous. The CDR3 runs 12 residues. CDR1 is MDHEN, CDR2 SYDVKM, per germline. The V and J ends lost 3 bases and 6 bases respectively, with 8 bases between them.

The chain is built from TRBV19 and TRBJ2-4; TRBD2 is a possible D gene (5 bases). The length of the CDR3 is 15 residues. The V end lost 4 bases, the J end lost 0 bases, and 10 bases lay between the germline ends. Looked up from germline, CDR1 is LNHDA and CDR2 is SQIVND (reference sequence). The CDR3: CASSTRGLAKNIQYF. The CDR3 DNA follows: TGTGCCAGTAGTACCCGTGGACTAGCCAAAAACATTCAGTACTTC.

In the case of this clone: This is likely a read error, given that the CDR3 carries no conserved phenylalanine or tryptophan at its end. It is unclear where the CDR3 begins or ends on the DNA, so no DNA is shown, and the CDR3 is as TCRdb lists it. The chain is built from TRBV1 and TRBJ2-2; TRBD2 is the table's D call and was not checked against the DNA. TRBV1 is flagged as a pseudogene. Termini included, the CDR3 measures 9 amino acids. This CDR3 is CTSSRRTMK.

This clone was picked up one time. The CDR3 DNA reads TGTGCCAGCAGCTTACTGGGACAAATTAATTCACCCCTCCACTTT. Residues: CASSLLGQINSPLHF. The genes are TRBV5-4 and TRBJ1-6, with D possibly being TRBD1 (6 bases). The CDR3 has 15 amino acids. The V gene's germline CDR1 is SGHNT and CDR2 YYREEE (reference sequence). The V end lost 2 bases, the J end lost 6 bases, and 12 bases lay between the germline ends.